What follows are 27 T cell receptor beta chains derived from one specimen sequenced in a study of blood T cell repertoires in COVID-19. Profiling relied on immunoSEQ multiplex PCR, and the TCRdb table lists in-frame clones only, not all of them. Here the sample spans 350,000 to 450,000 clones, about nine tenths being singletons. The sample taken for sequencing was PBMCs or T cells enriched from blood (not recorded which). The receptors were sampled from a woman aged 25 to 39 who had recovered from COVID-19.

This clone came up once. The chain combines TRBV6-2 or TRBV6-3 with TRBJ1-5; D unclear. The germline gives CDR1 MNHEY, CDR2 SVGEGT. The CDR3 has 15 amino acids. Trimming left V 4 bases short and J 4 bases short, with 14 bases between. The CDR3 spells CASSSAGEINQPQHF. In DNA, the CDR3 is TGTGCCAGCAGTTCAGCCGGAGAGATTAATCAGCCCCAGCATTTT.

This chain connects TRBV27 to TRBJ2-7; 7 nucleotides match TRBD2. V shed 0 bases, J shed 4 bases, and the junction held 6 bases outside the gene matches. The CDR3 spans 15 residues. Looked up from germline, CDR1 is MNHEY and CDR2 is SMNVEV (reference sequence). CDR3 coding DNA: TGTGCCAGCAGTTTATCGGGTCTAGCGGAGTACGAGCAGTACTTC. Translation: CASSLSGLAEYEQYF.

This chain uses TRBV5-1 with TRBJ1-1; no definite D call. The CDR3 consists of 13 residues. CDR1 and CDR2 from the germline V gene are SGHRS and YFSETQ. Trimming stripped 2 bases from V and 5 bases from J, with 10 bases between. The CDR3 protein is CASSFSSQTEAFF. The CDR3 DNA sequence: TGCGCCAGCAGCTTTTCCTCCCAGACTGAAGCTTTCTTT.

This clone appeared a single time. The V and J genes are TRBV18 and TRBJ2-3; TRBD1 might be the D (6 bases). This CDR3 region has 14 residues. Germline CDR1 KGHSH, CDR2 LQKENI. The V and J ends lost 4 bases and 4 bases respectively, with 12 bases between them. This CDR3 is CASSQAQGSDTQYF. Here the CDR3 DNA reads TGTGCCAGCTCACAGGCGCAGGGGTCAGATACGCAGTATTTT. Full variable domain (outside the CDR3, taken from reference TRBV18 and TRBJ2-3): NAGVMQNPRHLVRRRGQEARLRCSPMKGHSHVYWYRQLPEEGLKFMVYLQKENIIDESGMPKERFSAEFPKEGPSILRIQQVVRGDSAAYFCASSQAQGSDTQYFGPGTRLTVL.

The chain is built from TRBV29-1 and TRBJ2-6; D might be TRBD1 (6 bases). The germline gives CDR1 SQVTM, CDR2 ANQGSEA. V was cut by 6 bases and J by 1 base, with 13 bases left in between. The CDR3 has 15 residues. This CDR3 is CSVATGSSGANVLTF. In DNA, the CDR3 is TGCAGCGTCGCTACAGGGTCTTCTGGGGCCAACGTCCTGACTTTC.

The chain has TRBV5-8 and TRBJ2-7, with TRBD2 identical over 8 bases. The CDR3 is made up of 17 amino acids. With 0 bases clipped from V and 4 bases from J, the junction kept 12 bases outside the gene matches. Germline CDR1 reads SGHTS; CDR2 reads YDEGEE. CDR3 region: CASSLVRASGSRYEQYF. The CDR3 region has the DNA TGTGCCAGCAGCTTGGTCCGGGCGAGCGGGAGTAGGTACGAGCAGTACTTC.

This CDR3 reads CASSYTTTGNSGYTF. CDR3 coding DNA: TGTGCCAGCAGTTACACGACGACAGGCAACAGCGGCTACACCTTC. The gene calls are TRBV6-5 and TRBJ1-2; possible D gene TRBD1, 6 bases. V was cut by 2 bases and J by 8 bases, with 18 bases left in between. From germline, CDR1 is MNHEY and CDR2 SVGAGI. The CDR3 has 15 residues.

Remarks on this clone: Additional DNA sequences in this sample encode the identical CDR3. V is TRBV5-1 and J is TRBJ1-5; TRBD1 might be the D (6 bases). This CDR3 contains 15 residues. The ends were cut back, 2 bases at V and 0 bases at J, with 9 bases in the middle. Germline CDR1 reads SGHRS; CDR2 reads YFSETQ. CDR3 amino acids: CASSLGDNSNQPQHF. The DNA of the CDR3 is TGCGCCAGCAGCTTAGGGGACAATAGCAATCAGCCCCAGCATTTT.

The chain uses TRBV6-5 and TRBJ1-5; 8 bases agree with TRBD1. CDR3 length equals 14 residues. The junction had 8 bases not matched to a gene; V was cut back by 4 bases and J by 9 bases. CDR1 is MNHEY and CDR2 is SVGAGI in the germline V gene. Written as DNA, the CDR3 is TGTGCCAGCAGTTCGGGACAGGTAGGAGGGCCCCAGCATTTT. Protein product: CASSSGQVGGPQHF.

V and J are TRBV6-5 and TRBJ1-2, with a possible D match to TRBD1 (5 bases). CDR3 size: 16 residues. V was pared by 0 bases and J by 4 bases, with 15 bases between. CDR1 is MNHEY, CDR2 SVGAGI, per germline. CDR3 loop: CASSYSHTTGAYGYTF. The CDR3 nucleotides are TGTGCCAGCAGTTACTCACATACTACAGGCGCCTATGGCTACACCTTC.

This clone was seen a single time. CDR3 nucleotide sequence: TGTGCCAGCACGTCAGGGTCCCAAACAAGGAAGGCCGGGGAGCTGTTTTTT. Residues: CASTSGSQTRKAGELFF. The rearrangement uses TRBV2 and TRBJ2-2, with a possible D match to TRBD1 (5 bases). Germline assignment: CDR1 SNHLY and CDR2 FYNNEI. The CDR3 totals 17 residues. Trimming cost V 7 bases and J 6 bases, with 24 bases left between them.

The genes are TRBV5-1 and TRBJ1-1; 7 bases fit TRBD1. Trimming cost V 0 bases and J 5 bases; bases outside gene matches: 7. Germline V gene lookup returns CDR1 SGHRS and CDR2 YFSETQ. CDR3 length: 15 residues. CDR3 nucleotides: TGCGCCAGCAGCTTGGTACAGGGGAGTGGTACTGAAGCTTTCTTT. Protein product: CASSLVQGSGTEAFF.

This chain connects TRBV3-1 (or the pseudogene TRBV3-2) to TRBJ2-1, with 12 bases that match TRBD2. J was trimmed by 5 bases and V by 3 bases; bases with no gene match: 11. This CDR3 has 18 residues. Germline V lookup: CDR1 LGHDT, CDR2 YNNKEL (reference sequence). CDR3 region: CASSQTHPGLAGNNEQFF. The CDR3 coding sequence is TGTGCCAGCAGCCAGACTCACCCCGGACTAGCGGGGAACAATGAGCAGTTCTTC.

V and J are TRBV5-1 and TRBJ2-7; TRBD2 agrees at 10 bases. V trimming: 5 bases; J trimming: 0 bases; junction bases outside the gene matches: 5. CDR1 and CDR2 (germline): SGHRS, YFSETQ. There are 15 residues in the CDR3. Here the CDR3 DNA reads TGCGCCAGCAGTAATAGCGGGAGGAGCTCCTACGAGCAGTACTTC. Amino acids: CASSNSGRSSYEQYF. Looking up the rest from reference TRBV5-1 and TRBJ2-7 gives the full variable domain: KAGVTQTPRYLIKTRGQQVTLSCSPISGHRSVSWYQQTPGQGLQFLFEYFSETQRNKGNFPGRFSGRQFSNSRSEMNVSTLELGDSALYLCASSNSGRSSYEQYFGPGTRLTVT.

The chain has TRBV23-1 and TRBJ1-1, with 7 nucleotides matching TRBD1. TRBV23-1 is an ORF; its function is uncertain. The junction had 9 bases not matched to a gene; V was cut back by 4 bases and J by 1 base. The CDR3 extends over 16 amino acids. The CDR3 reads CASSRHPRTGNTEAFF. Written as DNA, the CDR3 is TGCGCCAGCAGTCGACACCCTCGGACAGGGAACACTGAAGCTTTCTTT.

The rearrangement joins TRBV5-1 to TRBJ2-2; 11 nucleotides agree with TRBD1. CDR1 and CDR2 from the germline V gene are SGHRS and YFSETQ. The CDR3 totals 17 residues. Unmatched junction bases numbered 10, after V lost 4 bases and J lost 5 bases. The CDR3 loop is CASSPVPGQGETGELFF. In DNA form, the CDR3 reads TGCGCCAGCAGCCCTGTCCCGGGACAGGGGGAAACCGGGGAGCTGTTTTTT.

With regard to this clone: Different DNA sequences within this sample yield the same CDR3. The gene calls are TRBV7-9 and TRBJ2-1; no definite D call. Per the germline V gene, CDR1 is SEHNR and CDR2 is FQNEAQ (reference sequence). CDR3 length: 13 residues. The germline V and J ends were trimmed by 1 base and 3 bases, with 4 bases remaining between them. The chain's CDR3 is CASSLVVYNEQFF. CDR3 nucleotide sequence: TGTGCCAGCAGCTTAGTCGTCTACAATGAGCAGTTCTTC. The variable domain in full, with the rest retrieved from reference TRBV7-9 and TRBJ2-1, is DTGVSQNPRHKITKRGQNVTFRCDPISEHNRLYWYRQTLGQGPEFLTYFQNEAQLEKSRLLSDRFSAERPKGSFSTLEIQRTEQGDSAMYLCASSLVVYNEQFFGPGTRLTVL.

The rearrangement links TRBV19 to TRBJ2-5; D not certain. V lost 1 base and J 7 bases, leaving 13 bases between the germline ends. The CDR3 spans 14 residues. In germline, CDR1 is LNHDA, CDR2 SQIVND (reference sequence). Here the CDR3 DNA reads TGTGCCAGTAGTATAGGGGCCAGTTTAGGGACCCAGTACTTC. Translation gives CASSIGASLGTQYF.

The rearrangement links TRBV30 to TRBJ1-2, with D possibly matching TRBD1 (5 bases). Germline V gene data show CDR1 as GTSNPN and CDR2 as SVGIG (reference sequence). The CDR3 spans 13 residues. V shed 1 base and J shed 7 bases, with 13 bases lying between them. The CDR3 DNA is TGTGCCTGGAGTGCCTCTCGGGACTCTGGCTACACCTTC. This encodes CAWSASRDSGYTF.

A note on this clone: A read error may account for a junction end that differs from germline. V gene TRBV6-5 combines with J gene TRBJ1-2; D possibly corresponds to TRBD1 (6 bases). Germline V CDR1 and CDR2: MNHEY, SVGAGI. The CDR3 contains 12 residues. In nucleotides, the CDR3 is TGTGCCAGCAGTTACGGGAGGGACATAATCGCCTTC. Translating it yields CASSYGRDIIAF.

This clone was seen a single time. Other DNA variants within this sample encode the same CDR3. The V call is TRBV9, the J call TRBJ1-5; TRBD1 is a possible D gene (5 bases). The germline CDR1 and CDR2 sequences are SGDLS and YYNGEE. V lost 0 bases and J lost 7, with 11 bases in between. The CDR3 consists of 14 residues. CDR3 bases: TGTGCCAGCAGCGTAGGGCAGGGAGGGCAGCCCCAGCATTTT. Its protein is CASSVGQGGQPQHF.

The CDR3, as DNA: TGTGCCAGCAGCGACAGGTTCTACGAGCAGTACTTC. It specifies CASSDRFYEQYF. V and J are TRBV6-5 and TRBJ2-7; D is possibly TRBD1 (6 bases). V lost 6 bases, J lost 3 bases, and 9 bases lay in between. This CDR3 has 12 amino acids. Germline values: CDR1 MNHEY, CDR2 SVGAGI.

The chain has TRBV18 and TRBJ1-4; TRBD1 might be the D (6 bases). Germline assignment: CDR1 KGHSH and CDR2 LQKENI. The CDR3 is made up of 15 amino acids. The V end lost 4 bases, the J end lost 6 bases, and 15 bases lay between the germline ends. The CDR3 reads CASSLRQARDEKLFF. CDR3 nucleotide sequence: TGTGCCAGCTCACTCCGACAGGCCAGAGATGAAAAACTGTTTTTT. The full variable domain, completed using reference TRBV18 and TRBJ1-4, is NAGVMQNPRHLVRRRGQEARLRCSPMKGHSHVYWYRQLPEEGLKFMVYLQKENIIDESGMPKERFSAEFPKEGPSILRIQQVVRGDSAAYFCASSLRQARDEKLFFGSGTQLSVL.

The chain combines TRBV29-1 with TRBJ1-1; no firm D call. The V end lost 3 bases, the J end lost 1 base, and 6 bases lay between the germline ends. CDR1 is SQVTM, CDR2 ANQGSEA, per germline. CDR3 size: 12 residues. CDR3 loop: CSVDSGNTEAFF. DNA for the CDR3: TGCAGCGTTGACTCGGGGAACACTGAAGCTTTCTTT.

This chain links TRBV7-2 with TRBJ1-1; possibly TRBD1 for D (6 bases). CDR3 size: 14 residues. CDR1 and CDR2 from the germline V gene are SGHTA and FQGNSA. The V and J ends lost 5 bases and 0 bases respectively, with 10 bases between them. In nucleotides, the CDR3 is TGTGCCAGCAGCATACAGGGCGTGAACACTGAAGCTTTCTTT. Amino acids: CASSIQGVNTEAFF.

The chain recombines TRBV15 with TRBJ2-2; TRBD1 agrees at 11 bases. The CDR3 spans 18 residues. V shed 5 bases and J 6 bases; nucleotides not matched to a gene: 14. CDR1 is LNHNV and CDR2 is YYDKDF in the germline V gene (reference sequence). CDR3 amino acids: CATSPEGQGVLVSGELFF. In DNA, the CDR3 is TGTGCCACCAGCCCGGAGGGACAGGGGGTTTTAGTATCCGGGGAGCTGTTTTTT.

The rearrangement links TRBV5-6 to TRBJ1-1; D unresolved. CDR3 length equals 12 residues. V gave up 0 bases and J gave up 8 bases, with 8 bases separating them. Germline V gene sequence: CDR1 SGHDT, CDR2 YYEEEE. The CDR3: CASSLGQIEAFF. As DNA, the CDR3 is TGTGCCAGCAGCTTGGGACAAATAGAAGCTTTCTTT.